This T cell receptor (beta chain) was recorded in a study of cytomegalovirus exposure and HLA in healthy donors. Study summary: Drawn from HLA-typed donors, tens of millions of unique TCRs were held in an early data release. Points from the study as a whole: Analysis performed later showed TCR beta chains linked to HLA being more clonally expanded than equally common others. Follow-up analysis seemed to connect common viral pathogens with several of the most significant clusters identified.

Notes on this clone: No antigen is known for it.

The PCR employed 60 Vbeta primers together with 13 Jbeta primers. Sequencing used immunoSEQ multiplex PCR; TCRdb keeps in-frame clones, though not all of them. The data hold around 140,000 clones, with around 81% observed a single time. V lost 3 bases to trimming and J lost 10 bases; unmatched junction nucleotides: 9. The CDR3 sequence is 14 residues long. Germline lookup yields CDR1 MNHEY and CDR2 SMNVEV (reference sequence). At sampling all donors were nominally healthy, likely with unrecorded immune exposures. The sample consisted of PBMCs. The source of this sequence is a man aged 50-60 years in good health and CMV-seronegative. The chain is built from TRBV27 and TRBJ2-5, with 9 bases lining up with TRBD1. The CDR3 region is CASSFSQTGGIQYF. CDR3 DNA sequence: TGTGCCAGCAGTTTTAGCCAGACAGGGGGTATCCAGTACTTC.